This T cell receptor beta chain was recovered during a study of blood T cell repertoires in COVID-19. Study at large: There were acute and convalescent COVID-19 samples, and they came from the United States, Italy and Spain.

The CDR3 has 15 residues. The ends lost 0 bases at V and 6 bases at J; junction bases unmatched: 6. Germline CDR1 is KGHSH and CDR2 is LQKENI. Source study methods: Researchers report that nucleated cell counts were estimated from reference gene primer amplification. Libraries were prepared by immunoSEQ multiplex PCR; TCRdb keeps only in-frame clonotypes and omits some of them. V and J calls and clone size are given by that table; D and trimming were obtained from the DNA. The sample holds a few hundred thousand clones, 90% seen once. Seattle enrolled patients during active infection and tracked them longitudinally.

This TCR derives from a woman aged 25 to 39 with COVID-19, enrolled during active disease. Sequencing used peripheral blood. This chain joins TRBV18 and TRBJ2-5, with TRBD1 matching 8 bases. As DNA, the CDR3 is TGTGCCAGCTCACCACCTGCCAGGGGGCTAAAGACCCAGTACTTC. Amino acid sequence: CASSPPARGLKTQYF.